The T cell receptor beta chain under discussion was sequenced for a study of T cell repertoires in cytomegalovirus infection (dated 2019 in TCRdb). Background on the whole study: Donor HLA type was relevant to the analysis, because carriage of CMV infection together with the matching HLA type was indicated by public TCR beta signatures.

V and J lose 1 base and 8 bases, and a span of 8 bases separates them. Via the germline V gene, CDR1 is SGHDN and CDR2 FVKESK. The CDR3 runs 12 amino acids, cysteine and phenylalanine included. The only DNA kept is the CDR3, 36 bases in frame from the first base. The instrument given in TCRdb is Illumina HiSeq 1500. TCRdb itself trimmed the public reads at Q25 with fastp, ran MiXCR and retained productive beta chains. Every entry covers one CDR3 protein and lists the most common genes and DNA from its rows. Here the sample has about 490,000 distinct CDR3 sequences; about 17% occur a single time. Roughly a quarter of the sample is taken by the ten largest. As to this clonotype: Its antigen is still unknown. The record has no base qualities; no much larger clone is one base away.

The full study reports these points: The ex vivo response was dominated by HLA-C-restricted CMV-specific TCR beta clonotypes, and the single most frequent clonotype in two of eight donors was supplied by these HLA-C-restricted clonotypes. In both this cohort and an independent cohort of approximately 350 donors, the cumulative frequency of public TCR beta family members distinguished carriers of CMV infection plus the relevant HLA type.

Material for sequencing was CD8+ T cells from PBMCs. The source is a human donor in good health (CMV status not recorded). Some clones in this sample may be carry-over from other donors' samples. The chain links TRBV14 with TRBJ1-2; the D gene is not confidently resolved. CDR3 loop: CASSQGMPGYTF. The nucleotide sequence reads TGTGCCAGCAGCCAAGGGATGCCGGGCTACACCTTC.